These 27 T cell receptor beta chains were all obtained from the same sample, sequenced in a study of T cells in Graves' hyperthyroidism and ophthalmopathy. RNA transcripts were the template for amplifying TCR beta CDR3 regions. First-round RT-PCR targeting the TCR CDR3 was performed with the HTBI primer set. TCRdb reprocessed the multiplex PCR reads with MiXCR, giving one entry per CDR3 protein. The table includes about 640,000 distinct CDR3 sequences, roughly 15% detected once. Sequenced sample: blood. The origin of the receptors is a woman in her forties or fifties with Graves' ophthalmopathy.

This chain links TRBV9 with TRBJ1-5; the D gene is possibly TRBD1 (5 bases). The CDR3 sequence is 13 residues long. The germline V gene has CDR1 SGDLS and CDR2 YYNGEE. V was shortened by 0 bases and J by 7 bases, with 8 bases between the two germline ends. The DNA of the CDR3 is TGTGCCAGCAGCGTAGGTACAGGCCAGCCCCAGCATTTT. The encoded protein is CASSVGTGQPQHF.

This clonotype was found many times. J is TRBJ1-1 and V is TRBV30; weak D call: TRBD1 (5 bases). CDR3 length: 13 residues. Trimming removed 0 bases from V and 6 bases from J, with 11 bases in between. Germline V gene sequence: CDR1 GTSNPN, CDR2 SVGIG (reference sequence). The chain's CDR3 is CAWSVRGSSEAFF. CDR3 bases: TGTGCCTGGAGTGTACGGGGCAGTTCTGAAGCTTTCTTT.

This clonotype was seen ten or more times. This chain uses TRBV7-3 with TRBJ2-3, with TRBD2 identical over 7 bases. This CDR3 region has 15 residues. The V gene's germline CDR1 is SGHTA and CDR2 FQGTGA. Trimming took 5 bases from V and 0 from J; bases not matched to a gene: 5. As DNA, the CDR3 is TGTGCCAGCAGCCAAGGACTAGTTAGCACAGATACGCAGTATTTT. Protein sequence: CASSQGLVSTDTQYF.

This clonotype was seen a handful of times. The CDR3 DNA follows: TGTGCCATCAGTGACACCAGGGGGCAGAGCAATCAGCCCCAGCATTTT. It translates to CAISDTRGQSNQPQHF. This chain uses TRBV10-3 with TRBJ1-5; 8 positions match TRBD1. Trimming at V came to 3 bases and at J to 1 base, leaving 5 bases not matched to a gene. Germline V lookup: CDR1 ENHRY, CDR2 SYGVKD. The CDR3 runs to 16 residues.

There are many counts of this clonotype. The rearrangement joins TRBV20-1 to TRBJ2-1, with 9 nucleotides matching TRBD2. The CDR3 runs to 15 residues. V gave up 0 bases and J gave up 6 bases; unmatched junction bases: 6. CDR1 DFQATT and CDR2 SNEGSKA come from the germline V gene (reference sequence). The CDR3 sequence is CSARDSGTSSNEQFF. CDR3 sequence (DNA): TGCAGTGCTAGAGATTCCGGGACTAGCTCCAATGAGCAGTTCTTC.

The rearrangement links TRBV5-8 to TRBJ1-5; D is unresolved. CDR3 size: 12 residues. V was shortened by 9 bases and J by 4 bases, with 11 bases between the two germline ends. CDR1 is SGHTS, CDR2 YDEGEE, per germline. CDR3 coding DNA: TGTGCCACCTCGCCCTGGAATCAGCCCCAGCATTTT. This translates into CATSPWNQPQHF.

The chain employs TRBV28 and TRBJ2-2; 7 bases line up with TRBD1. Per germline, CDR1 MDHEN and CDR2 SYDVKM. The CDR3 spans 15 residues. Trimming at V came to 5 bases and at J to 7 bases, leaving 10 bases not matched to a gene. CDR3 nucleotides: TGTGCCAGCAGTATAAACAGGGGCTTCCACGGGGAGCTGTTTTTT. Translated: CASSINRGFHGELFF.

In this sample, this clonotype turned up a few times. The chain carries TRBV19 and TRBJ1-1; D not certain. Deletions cut 2 bases from V and 0 bases from J, with 10 bases between. The CDR3 is 15 residues long. Germline CDR1 is LNHDA and CDR2 is SQIVND (reference sequence). In DNA form, the CDR3 reads TGTGCCAGTAGTATAAGCGGTTTGATGAACACTGAAGCTTTCTTT. Translated, it gives CASSISGLMNTEAFF.

Only a few counts were recorded for this clonotype. The chain has TRBV20-1 and TRBJ2-2; 9 bases agree with TRBD2. J was trimmed by 4 bases and V by 1 base; bases with no gene match: 7. This CDR3 spans 16 amino acids. In germline, CDR1 is DFQATT, CDR2 SNEGSKA (reference sequence). CDR3 nucleotide sequence: TGCAGTGCTAGAGTCGGCTTTAGCGGGGGCACCGGGGAGCTGTTTTTT. Protein: CSARVGFSGGTGELFF.

This clonotype has at least ten counts. The V call is TRBV15, the J call TRBJ1-4; D ambiguous. The germline V gene has CDR1 LNHNV and CDR2 YYDKDF (reference sequence). V was cut by 0 bases and J by 8 bases, with 7 bases left in between. The CDR3 runs to 13 residues. The chain's CDR3 is CATSRDAREKLFF. In DNA form, the CDR3 reads TGTGCCACCAGCAGAGATGCACGGGAAAAACTGTTTTTT.

V usage is TRBV6-1 and J usage is TRBJ2-1; 15 bases are a match to TRBD2. Germline CDR1 is MNHNS and CDR2 is SASEGT. J gave up 9 bases and V 6 bases, and 3 bases lay outside the gene matches. This CDR3 comprises 14 residues. For the CDR3, the DNA is TGTGCCAGCAGCGGACTAGCGGGAGGGGTTGAGCAGTTCTTC. Translation gives CASSGLAGGVEQFF.

A word on this clonotype: Possible read error: a much larger clone is one base away. V is TRBV7-9 and J is TRBJ1-1; D perhaps matches TRBD1 (5 bases). Trimming left V 5 bases short and J 11 bases short, with 18 bases between. Germline-derived CDR1 and CDR2 are SEHNR and FQNEAQ (reference sequence). This CDR3 comprises 13 residues. CDR3 in amino acids: CASSGDGKVVAFF. CDR3 in DNA: TGTGCCAGCAGCGGGGACGGCAAGGTTGTTGCTTTCTTT.

In its sample, this clonotype was seen many times. This rearrangement joins TRBV12-3 or TRBV12-4 to TRBJ2-1; D unclear. With 5 bases removed from V and 8 bases from J, the gap between germline ends came to 19 bases. The CDR3 has 15 amino acids. The CDR3 sequence: CASSEHRRWVDEQFF. CDR3 bases: TGTGCCAGCAGTGAACATAGACGTTGGGTGGATGAGCAGTTCTTC.

This clonotype has at least ten counts. V and J are TRBV5-1 and TRBJ1-4; no clear D. Between the trimmed V and J ends, which lost 0 bases and 5 bases, there was a span of 23 bases. CDR3 length: 19 residues. Looked up from germline, CDR1 is SGHRS and CDR2 is YFSETQ. In DNA, the CDR3 is TGCGCCAGCAGCTTGGGCTGGTTTAGGCAGAACGACGAGAATGAAAAACTGTTTTTT. Protein sequence: CASSLGWFRQNDENEKLFF.

In its sample, this clonotype was seen many times. The chain uses TRBV30 and TRBJ1-5; no firm D call. The CDR3 totals 15 residues. Germline-derived CDR1 and CDR2 are GTSNPN and SVGIG (reference sequence). Trimming pared 2 bases from V and 4 bases from J, leaving 15 bases between. CDR3 residues: CAWSKGGSGNQPQHF. Written as DNA, the CDR3 is TGTGCCTGGAGTAAGGGTGGGTCTGGAAATCAGCCCCAGCATTTT.

This clonotype was recorded at least ten times. This rearrangement joins TRBV20-1 to TRBJ2-7; 9 nucleotides line up with TRBD1. V dropped 2 bases and J dropped 5; count of bases not matched to a gene: 7. This CDR3 has 14 residues. CDR1 and CDR2 from the germline V gene are DFQATT and SNEGSKA (reference sequence). DNA for the CDR3: TGCAGTGCTAGAAGAAGGGACAGGGCGAACGAGCAGTACTTC. Translated, it gives CSARRRDRANEQYF.

In this sample, this clonotype turned up a few times. The chain combines TRBV4-2 with TRBJ2-7, with D perhaps matching TRBD2 (6 bases). CDR3 length: 13 residues. Looked up from germline, CDR1 is LGHNA and CDR2 is YNFKEQ. Trimming removed 6 bases at V and 5 bases at J, with 14 bases between. The CDR3 nucleotides read TGTGCCAGCAGTCAAAACCGGGGGAACGAGCAGTACTTC. Amino acid sequence: CASSQNRGNEQYF.

The sample holds a few counts of this clonotype. The rearrangement links TRBV11-2 to TRBJ1-4, with D possibly TRBD1 on 5 matching bases. Deletions cut 8 bases from V and 5 bases from J, with 12 bases between. The CDR3 extends over 13 amino acids. Germline CDR1 reads SGHAT; CDR2 reads FQNNGV. The CDR3 DNA sequence: TGTGCCAGCGGGGACCTTAGGAATGAAAAACTGTTTTTT. It specifies CASGDLRNEKLFF.

In this sample, this clonotype turned up many times. This chain links TRBV28 with TRBJ2-1; weak D call: TRBD2 (6 bases). The CDR3 is 16 residues long. Germline CDR1 MDHEN, CDR2 SYDVKM. Trimming took off 6 bases at V and 9 bases at J, with 24 bases between the two ends. The CDR3 region is CASSPQLANHFGEQFF. The CDR3 DNA reads TGTGCCAGCAGCCCCCAGCTAGCGAACCATTTTGGTGAGCAGTTCTTC.

This clonotype was recorded at least ten times. The gene calls are TRBV29-1 and TRBJ2-2; tentative D call: TRBD2 (6 bases). The germline V gene has CDR1 SQVTM and CDR2 ANQGSEA. CDR3 size: 15 residues. V was cut by 2 bases and J by 4 bases, with 14 bases left in between. CDR3 sequence (DNA): TGCAGCGTTGAAAACACTGGAGGGAGCACCGGGGAGCTGTTTTTT. It translates to CSVENTGGSTGELFF.

This clonotype was detected a few times. The chain couples TRBV9 to TRBJ2-3; 7 bases line up with TRBD2. Germline V gene data show CDR1 as SGDLS and CDR2 as YYNGEE. With V trimmed by 0 bases and J by 0 bases, 4 bases remained unmatched. CDR3 length: 16 amino acids. This CDR3 reads CASSVGASGSTDTQYF. In DNA, the CDR3 is TGTGCCAGCAGCGTAGGAGCTAGCGGAAGCACAGATACGCAGTATTTT.

This clonotype was seen ten or more times. J is TRBJ1-6 and V is TRBV4-1; D remains ambiguous. Germline-derived CDR1 and CDR2 are MGHRA and YSYEKL. The CDR3 has 14 amino acids. Trimming took 4 bases from V and 8 from J, leaving 12 bases between them. The CDR3 reads CASSREGRDSPLHF. In DNA form, the CDR3 reads TGCGCCAGCAGCCGAGAAGGGAGGGATTCACCCCTCCACTTT.

This clonotype showed up many times. The chain has TRBV27 and TRBJ2-1; TRBD1 matches at 8 bases. J was trimmed by 6 bases and V by 3 bases; bases with no gene match: 4. Germline values: CDR1 MNHEY, CDR2 SMNVEV (reference sequence). The CDR3 extends over 14 amino acids. DNA of the CDR3: TGTGCCAGCAGTTTCTACGGACAGGGCAATGAGCAGTTCTTC. Translation gives CASSFYGQGNEQFF.

This clonotype was seen only once. V gene TRBV28 combines with J gene TRBJ1-6, with 7 bases aligning to TRBD1. The V segment lost 5 bases and the J segment 9 bases; nucleotides outside the gene matches: 7. The germline CDR1 and CDR2 sequences are MDHEN and SYDVKM. The CDR3 length is 14 residues. The CDR3 region is CASSHRGFGSPLHF. CDR3 in DNA: TGTGCCAGCAGTCACAGGGGTTTTGGTTCACCCCTCCACTTT.

This clonotype was counted a few times. The rearrangement joins TRBV6-2 or TRBV6-3 to TRBJ2-1; 7 positions match TRBD1. The CDR3 totals 16 residues. J was trimmed by 4 bases and V by 5 bases; bases with no gene match: 11. The germline gives CDR1 MNHEY, CDR2 SVGEGT. The DNA for the CDR3 is TGTGCCAGCAGTCGATCCGGGACAGCTACATACAATGAGCAGTTCTTC. The encoded protein is CASSRSGTATYNEQFF.

This clonotype was seen at least ten times. CDR3 in amino acids: CASSLGGVTQPQHF. In nucleotides, the CDR3 is TGTGCCAGCAGCTTAGGAGGGGTGACTCAGCCCCAGCATTTT. This sequence joins TRBV7-8 and TRBJ1-5; the D gene is possibly TRBD1 (5 bases). Trimming shortened V by 1 base and J by 6 bases, and 10 bases separated the two germline ends. The CDR3 spans 14 residues. CDR1 and CDR2 (germline): SGHVS, FQNEAQ. Supplemented by reference TRBV7-8 and TRBJ1-5, the full variable domain reads GAGVSQSPRYKVAKRGQDVALRCDPISGHVSLFWYQQALGQGPEFLTYFQNEAQLDKSGLPSDRFFAERPEGSVSTLKIQRTQQEDSAVYLCASSLGGVTQPQHFGDGTRLSIL.

The rearrangement uses TRBV3-1 and TRBJ1-2; 7 bases fit TRBD1. There are 14 residues in the CDR3. Per germline, CDR1 LGHDT and CDR2 YNNKEL (reference sequence). Trimming took 0 bases from V and 4 from J; bases not matched to a gene: 2. The CDR3 bases are TGTGCCAGCAGCCAAGAACCAGGGGGCTATGGCTACACCTTC. Translating it yields CASSQEPGGYGYTF.